Presented here are 16 T cell receptor beta chains from one specimen sequenced in a study of blood T cell repertoires in COVID-19 (TCRdb year 2020). Libraries were made using the immunoSEQ multiplex PCR assay. Not all clones reach the TCRdb copy of this immuneACCESS table, which keeps in-frame sequences only. Checked studies attribute under half of the gap to unresolved V genes and leave the rest unexplained. Counted in this sample were more than 100,000 clones; approximately 88% of them appeared once. Approximately 3.4% of the sample rests with the top ten. The sample taken for sequencing was peripheral blood. The receptors were gathered from a woman aged 55-69 years with acute or convalescent COVID-19.

The CDR3 DNA is TGTGCCTGGAGTGAAACTGGGACCCAGTACTTC. Its protein is CAWSETGTQYF. The V call is TRBV30, the J call TRBJ2-5, with unresolved D. This CDR3 is 11 amino acids long. Germline CDR1 reads GTSNPN; CDR2 reads SVGIG (reference sequence). V was pared by 1 base and J by 7 bases, with 7 bases between.

The chain recombines TRBV2 with TRBJ2-2; TRBD2 matches at 13 bases. CDR3 length: 15 amino acids. Germline V gene data show CDR1 as SNHLY and CDR2 as FYNNEI. V lost 6 bases, J lost 5 bases, and 3 bases stayed unmatched. CDR3 in DNA: TGTGCCAGCAGGGCGACTAGCGGGAGGACCGGGGAGCTGTTTTTT. This sequence encodes CASRATSGRTGELFF.

The chain combines TRBV28 with TRBJ2-3; TRBD2 matches at 13 bases. V was clipped by 1 base and J by 3 bases; unmatched bases: 4. Germline V CDR1 and CDR2: MDHEN, SYDVKM. This CDR3 is 17 amino acids long. CDR3 amino acids: CASSLSGLAGATDTQYF. DNA for the CDR3: TGTGCCAGCAGTTTATCAGGACTAGCGGGAGCAACAGATACGCAGTATTTT.

This CDR3 reads CASRTWASDTQYF. For the CDR3, the DNA is TGTGCCAGCAGGACCTGGGCCTCGGATACGCAGTATTTT. The V gene is TRBV5-4, the J gene TRBJ2-3; D call uncertain. The germline CDR1 and CDR2 sequences are SGHNT and YYREEE (reference sequence). V lost 5 bases and J 6 bases, leaving 13 bases between the germline ends. The CDR3 has 13 amino acids.

V usage is TRBV2 and J usage is TRBJ2-5; 9 nucleotides match TRBD2. Germline loops: CDR1 SNHLY, CDR2 FYNNEI. The CDR3 loop spans 15 amino acids. The junction had 9 bases not matched to a gene; V was cut back by 7 bases and J by 3 bases. The CDR3 DNA is TGTGCCAGCACCCCCATGGCGGGAGGGAAAGAGACCCAGTACTTC. Its protein is CASTPMAGGKETQYF.

This chain links TRBV19 with TRBJ1-2, with TRBD1 as a possible D gene (5 bases). Germline CDR1 LNHDA, CDR2 SQIVND (reference sequence). V was clipped by 7 bases and J by 8 bases, with 17 bases between them. The CDR3 loop spans 13 amino acids. The CDR3 DNA follows: TGTGCCAGTATTGGGGGGAGGCCCGGGGGCTACACCTTC. The encoded protein is CASIGGRPGGYTF.

CDR3 nucleotides: TGTGCCAGCAGTGACATCCCATACACCGGGGAGCTGTTTTTT. Amino acids: CASSDIPYTGELFF. The V call is TRBV6-4, the J call TRBJ2-2, with D hard to call. The CDR3 sequence is 14 residues long. Germline CDR1 MRHNA, CDR2 SNTAGT. Trimming stripped 2 bases from V and 3 bases from J, with 7 bases between.

This sequence joins TRBV6-5 and TRBJ1-2; a possible D gene is TRBD1 (6 bases). Germline CDR1 and CDR2: MNHEY and SVGAGI. Trimming removed 6 bases from V and 0 bases from J, with 14 bases in between. The CDR3 extends over 15 amino acids. The CDR3 DNA reads as TGTGCCAGCAGGAAACAGGGAACTCCTAACTATGGCTACACCTTC. This gives the protein CASRKQGTPNYGYTF.

The rearrangement uses TRBV29-1 and TRBJ2-3; 13 bases map to TRBD2. The germline CDR1 and CDR2 sequences are SQVTM and ANQGSEA. Trimming at V came to 6 bases and at J to 6 bases, leaving 6 bases not matched to a gene. CDR3 length equals 14 residues. CDR3 loop: CSVGTSGVRDTQYF. CDR3 nucleotides: TGCAGCGTCGGGACTAGCGGGGTCCGGGATACGCAGTATTTT.

The chain links TRBV7-3 to TRBJ2-2; 7 bases agree with TRBD1. V was clipped by 4 bases and J by 0 bases; unmatched bases: 5. CDR3 size: 16 residues. Germline V gene lookup returns CDR1 SGHTA and CDR2 FQGTGA. CDR3 nucleotides: TGTGCCAGCAGCTACCAGGGGGTTGCGAACACCGGGGAGCTGTTTTTT. Translation: CASSYQGVANTGELFF. Full variable domain (remainder filled in from reference TRBV7-3 and TRBJ2-2): GAGVSQTPSNKVTEKGKYVELRCDPISGHTALYWYRQSLGQGPEFLIYFQGTGAADDSGLPNDRFFAVRPEGSVSTLKIQRTERGDSAVYLCASSYQGVANTGELFFGEGSRLTVL.

The V gene is TRBV28, the J gene TRBJ2-5, with 11 bases aligning to TRBD2. The length of the CDR3 is 16 residues. V gave up 3 bases and J gave up 5 bases; unmatched junction bases: 8. From germline, CDR1 is MDHEN and CDR2 SYDVKM. CDR3 region: CASSFGRLAGMETQYF. DNA for the CDR3: TGTGCCAGCAGTTTCGGTCGACTAGCGGGAATGGAGACCCAGTACTTC.

The genes are TRBV11-2 and TRBJ2-7; 13 bases are shared with TRBD2. The CDR3 spans 16 residues. Germline V CDR1 and CDR2: SGHAT, FQNNGV. J gave up 4 bases and V 1 base, and 4 bases lay outside the gene matches. CDR3 DNA sequence: TGTGCCAGCAGCTTAGGTGGGACTAGCGGGATATACGAGCAGTACTTC. Protein product: CASSLGGTSGIYEQYF.

The gene calls are TRBV3-1 (or the pseudogene TRBV3-2) and TRBJ2-3; 9 bases line up with TRBD2. This CDR3 region has 16 residues. Trimming took 4 bases from V and 3 from J; bases not matched to a gene: 8. Germline CDR1 LGHDT, CDR2 YNNKEL (reference sequence). The CDR3 DNA sequence: TGTGCCAGCAGCCCCATCCCGGGACTAGCAACAGATACGCAGTATTTT. Translated: CASSPIPGLATDTQYF.

The genes are TRBV6-5 and TRBJ2-3; the D is unclear. In germline, CDR1 is MNHEY, CDR2 SVGAGI. The CDR3 extends over 11 amino acids. V lost 7 bases to trimming and J lost 4 bases, with 6 bases between them. CDR3 protein: CASTQADTQYF. In DNA, the CDR3 is TGTGCCAGCACTCAGGCAGATACGCAGTATTTT.

This clone turned up a few times. The chain links TRBV6-2 or TRBV6-3 to TRBJ1-1, with D perhaps TRBD1 (6 bases). This CDR3 is 14 amino acids long. The germline V gene has CDR1 MNHEY and CDR2 SVGEGT. Between the trimmed V and J ends, which lost 6 bases and 4 bases, there was a span of 15 bases. The CDR3 here is CASSHRGQSTEAFF. The CDR3 region has the DNA TGTGCCAGCAGCCACCGAGGACAGAGCACTGAAGCTTTCTTT.

This rearrangement joins TRBV7-2 to TRBJ1-2, with a possible D match to TRBD1 (6 bases). V was shortened by 3 bases and J by 4 bases, with 12 bases between the two germline ends. The CDR3 has 14 amino acids. Germline V CDR1 and CDR2: SGHTA, FQGNSA. CDR3 DNA sequence: TGTGCCAGCAGCTTGGGCGGACAGTCCTATGGCTACACCTTC. This sequence encodes CASSLGGQSYGYTF. Together with reference TRBV7-2 and TRBJ1-2, the CDR3 gives the full variable domain: GAGVSQSPSNKVTEKGKDVELRCDPISGHTALYWYRQSLGQGLEFLIYFQGNSAPDKSGLPSDRFSAERTGGSVSTLTIQRTQQEDSAVYLCASSLGGQSYGYTFGSGTRLTVV.